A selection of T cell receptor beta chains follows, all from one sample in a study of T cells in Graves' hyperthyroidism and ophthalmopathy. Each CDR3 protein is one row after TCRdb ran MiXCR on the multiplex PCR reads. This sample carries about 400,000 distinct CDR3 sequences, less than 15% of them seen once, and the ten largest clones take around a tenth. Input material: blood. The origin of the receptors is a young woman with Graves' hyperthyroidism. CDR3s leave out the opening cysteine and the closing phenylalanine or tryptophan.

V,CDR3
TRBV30,AWRATGYNEQF
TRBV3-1,ASSQGTEAF
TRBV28,ASSSGPEQY
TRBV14,ASSQDRGPLAGGGEQY
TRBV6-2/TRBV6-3,ASSRVPGQGKGRETQY
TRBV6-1,ASSIPGRIDTQY
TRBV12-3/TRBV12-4,ASSLGAPRETPLH
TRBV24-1,ATSELAGGKYEQY
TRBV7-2,ASSLEGPNTEAF
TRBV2,ATWGGGADYGYT
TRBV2,ASSGDNNQPQH
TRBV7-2,ASSIDYNEQF
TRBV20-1,SASDRSRNTEAF
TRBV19,ASSTIQGTYEQY
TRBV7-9,ASTIPTDTQY
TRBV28,ASSLSRQTTGETQY
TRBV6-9,ASSRGLAGDEDEQF